A selection of T cell receptor beta chains follows, all from one sample in a study of TIL therapy for anti-PD-1-resistant metastatic lung cancer. The data were produced by immunoSEQ multiplex PCR, yet TCRdb's version contains in-frame clones alone and is incomplete. Of 15,000 to 20,000 clones in the sample, roughly 85% were seen once. The sequences come from blood, collected at baseline. All receptors derive from a person aged 25 to 79 with non-small cell lung cancer. Both conserved end residues are part of each CDR3. D genes are given only for firm matches. Only some rows state a clone size, as once, few, many or a class for expanded clones.

TGTGCCAGCAGTCCGGGTGGGGAGCGGGAGTATACAGATACGCAGTATTTT	CASSPGGEREYTDTQYF	17	TRBJ2-3	TRBD2	.	TRBV27
TGTGCCAGCAGCTTGCTCAAGGGCACTGAAGCTTTCTTT	CASSLLKGTEAFF	13	TRBJ1-1	.	few	TRBV5-6
TGTGCCAGCAGTTGGACCAGGAACACTGAAGCTTTCTTT	CASSWTRNTEAFF	13	TRBJ1-1	.	.	TRBV6-1
TGTGCCAGCAGTGAATATTTTCAGGGCGGGAACACCGGGGAGCTGTTTTTT	CASSEYFQGGNTGELFF	17	TRBJ2-2	.	few	TRBV25-1
TGTGCCAGCAGCCTACAACTATCTGGAAACACCATATATTTT	CASSLQLSGNTIYF	14	TRBJ1-3	.	.	TRBV28
TGTGCCAGTAGTAAGGGAGGCTATAGCAATCAGCCCCAGCATTTT	CASSKGGYSNQPQHF	15	TRBJ1-5	.	.	TRBV19
TGTGCCAGCTCACCACAAGGGGGGAACACTGAAGCTTTCTTT	CASSPQGGNTEAFF	14	TRBJ1-1	.	.	TRBV18
TGTGCCAGCAGCTTCTTGGCGGGAGGCACAGATACGCAGTATTTT	CASSFLAGGTDTQYF	15	TRBJ2-3	TRBD2	.	TRBV11-2
TGTGCCAGCAGCCGGGGCGGGGCCCCTGAAAACATTCAGTACTTC	CASSRGGAPENIQYF	15	TRBJ2-4	.	.	TRBV6-5
TGTGCCAGCAGCTTAGATTTTGCCTCAGGGCAGTTCTTC	CASSLDFASGQFF	13	TRBJ2-1	.	.	TRBV11-3
TGTGCCACCAGCAGAGAAGACAGGGTACACGAGCAGTACTTC	CATSREDRVHEQYF	14	TRBJ2-7	TRBD1	.	TRBV15
TGTGCCAGCAGTCCCCTAGGAGCGGAGAACACCGGGGAGCTGTTTTTT	CASSPLGAENTGELFF	16	TRBJ2-2	.	.	TRBV28
TGTGCCAGCAGCTTAAGAGGACTAGCCCCCACCGGGGAGCTGTTTTTT	CASSLRGLAPTGELFF	16	TRBJ2-2	TRBD2	.	TRBV7-2
TGCGCCAGCAGCCAACAGGGGAATCAGCCCCAGCATTTT	CASSQQGNQPQHF	13	TRBJ1-5	.	few	TRBV4-3
TGTGCCAGCAGCCCCCGACTAGGCTCCTACAATGAGCAGTTCTTC	CASSPRLGSYNEQFF	15	TRBJ2-1	.	.	TRBV9
TGTGCCAGCAGTCCCGGACGAAACAATGAGCAGTTCTTC	CASSPGRNNEQFF	13	TRBJ2-1	.	.	TRBV2
TGTGCCAGCAGTCCTGACAGGGTAGCTAACTATGGCTACACCTTC	CASSPDRVANYGYTF	15	TRBJ1-2	TRBD1	once	TRBV27
TGTGCCAGCAGTTACTCTGGGGGTAATCAGCCCCAGCATTTT	CASSYSGGNQPQHF	14	TRBJ1-5	.	once	TRBV6-5
TGTGCCATCAGTGAAGGAGCGGGCAGGGTCGGTTCGGCTAACTATGGCTACACCTTC	CAISEGAGRVGSANYGYTF	19	TRBJ1-2	.	.	TRBV10-3
TGTGCCAGCAGCCCAGCAGGACTAGCAGGAGAGACCCAGTACTTC	CASSPAGLAGETQYF	15	TRBJ2-5	TRBD2	.	TRBV6-5
TGTGCCAGCGGGGGGCAGTTGAACACTGAAGCTTTCTTT	CASGGQLNTEAFF	13	TRBJ1-1	.	few	TRBV4-2
TGTGCCAGCAGCACCAGACAGGGGATTAATGAAAAACTGTTTTTT	CASSTRQGINEKLFF	15	TRBJ1-4	TRBD1	.	TRBV9
TGTGCCAGCAGTGAAGCGGGAGGGCCCTCGTTGGAGACCCAGTACTTC	CASSEAGGPSLETQYF	16	TRBJ2-5	TRBD2	.	TRBV6-1
TGTGCCAGCAGGTTGGGACAGGGAGTATTTCAGCCCCAGCATTTT	CASRLGQGVFQPQHF	15	TRBJ1-5	TRBD1	.	TRBV27
TGTGCCAGCAGCTTAGCGGGGAGGGAGACCCAGTACTTC	CASSLAGRETQYF	13	TRBJ2-5	TRBD2	.	TRBV5-6
TGTGCCAGCAGTTCTTCCCCCGCCGAGGGGACCCAGTACTTC	CASSSSPAEGTQYF	14	TRBJ2-5	.	.	TRBV28
TGTGCCAGCTCATGGACAGGGCCGAACACTGAAGCTTTCTTT	CASSWTGPNTEAFF	14	TRBJ1-1	TRBD1	.	TRBV18
TGTGCCAGCAGCTCCGCCTCGGATACGCAGTATTTT	CASSSASDTQYF	12	TRBJ2-3	.	.	TRBV7-3
TGTGCCAGCACTGTCTCCGGGACGTATTACAATGAGCAGTTCTTC	CASTVSGTYYNEQFF	15	TRBJ2-1	.	.	TRBV28
TGTGCCAGCATCCCCGGGACAGGGGAGGTCGGGGAGCTGTTTTTT	CASIPGTGEVGELFF	15	TRBJ2-2	TRBD1	.	TRBV28
TGTGCCAGCAGTGCTTCGACAGGGGTCACTGAAGCTTTCTTT	CASSASTGVTEAFF	14	TRBJ1-1	TRBD1	.	TRBV6-1
TGCGCCAGCAGCTTGGATGTCGGTTCCTACGAGCAGTACTTC	CASSLDVGSYEQYF	14	TRBJ2-7	.	.	TRBV5-1
TGTGCCAGCAGCTTAGAACGGGCTAGCACAGATACGCAGTATTTT	CASSLERASTDTQYF	15	TRBJ2-3	.	.	TRBV7-8
TGCGCCAGCAGCCAAGATGGCGACAGGTTCTATGGCTACACCTTC	CASSQDGDRFYGYTF	15	TRBJ1-2	.	.	TRBV4-1
TGTGCCAGCAGCCCCCCTAGCACAGATACGCAGTATTTT	CASSPPSTDTQYF	13	TRBJ2-3	.	.	TRBV7-2
TGCGCCAGCAGCTTGGAGTTGGACTTAACCCTCCACTTT	CASSLELDLTLHF	13	TRBJ1-6	.	.	TRBV5-1
TGTGCCAGCAGCTTAGTAGCAGGATGGAACACCGGGGAGCTGTTTTTT	CASSLVAGWNTGELFF	16	TRBJ2-2	.	.	TRBV7-2
TGTGCCAGTAGTAGAGGACAGGGGAATGAAAAACTGTTTTTT	CASSRGQGNEKLFF	14	TRBJ1-4	TRBD1	.	TRBV19
TGTGCCAGCAGCCTCGGGACGACTGAAGCTTTCTTT	CASSLGTTEAFF	12	TRBJ1-1	.	.	TRBV11-3
TGTGCCAGCAGCGCCCTCCCTAGCGGGAGTGGCGAGACCCAGTACTTC	CASSALPSGSGETQYF	16	TRBJ2-5	TRBD2	.	TRBV7-2
TGTGCCAGCTCACCAAAATACGAAGGGAATGAAAAACTGTTTTTT	CASSPKYEGNEKLFF	15	TRBJ1-4	.	.	TRBV18
TGTGCCAGCAGTTTCCGGAGCTCCTATAATTCACCCCTCCACTTT	CASSFRSSYNSPLHF	15	TRBJ1-6	.	few	TRBV28
TGTGCCAGCAGTCCTCATCCGACAGGGGACGACGAGCAGTACTTC	CASSPHPTGDDEQYF	15	TRBJ2-7	TRBD1	.	TRBV28
TGTGCCAGCAGCTTAGCAGATCGGCCAAACACTGAAGCTTTCTTT	CASSLADRPNTEAFF	15	TRBJ1-1	.	.	TRBV7-3
TGTGCCAGCACCAAACTGGGCGAATCACCCCTCCACTTT	CASTKLGESPLHF	13	TRBJ1-6	.	once	TRBV6-6
TGTGCCAGCAGCCCCTTAGTAGGCCTGGACGAGCAGTACTTC	CASSPLVGLDEQYF	14	TRBJ2-7	.	few	TRBV7-9
TGTGCCAGCAGTTTGGGGGGCGGGGCTTGGGGCACTGAAGCTTTCTTT	CASSLGGGAWGTEAFF	16	TRBJ1-1	.	.	TRBV28
TGTGCCAGCAGTTACGAGACAGGTTATTTGTACTTC	CASSYETGYLYF	12	TRBJ2-5	.	.	TRBV6-5
TGTGCCAGCAGTGCCGGACTAGCGGGGGGGACGGAGACCCAGTACTTC	CASSAGLAGGTETQYF	16	TRBJ2-5	TRBD2	.	TRBV2
TGTGCCAGCAGCATCACCGGGGGGGCGGACACCGGGGAGCTGTTTTTT	CASSITGGADTGELFF	16	TRBJ2-2	TRBD2	.	TRBV5-4
TGTGCCAGCAGCTTCGGACGAGGCAATCAGCCCCAGCATTTT	CASSFGRGNQPQHF	14	TRBJ1-5	.	.	TRBV7-2
TGTGCCAGCTCACAATCGACTAGCGGAACCTACGAGCAGTACTTC	CASSQSTSGTYEQYF	15	TRBJ2-7	TRBD2	.	TRBV18
TGTGCCAGCAGCTTGCCTTTAGGGGCCCAAGAGACCCAGTACTTC	CASSLPLGAQETQYF	15	TRBJ2-5	.	.	TRBV5-6
TGTGCCAGTAGTAATACAGTCTATGGCTACACCTTC	CASSNTVYGYTF	12	TRBJ1-2	.	once	TRBV19
TGCGCCAGCAGCTTGGACAGTACTAATGAAAAACTGTTTTTT	CASSLDSTNEKLFF	14	TRBJ1-4	.	.	TRBV5-1
TGCGCCAGCAGCCAAGTGGGGGCAGGGAGGGCCGGGGAGCTGTTTTTT	CASSQVGAGRAGELFF	16	TRBJ2-2	.	few	TRBV4-1
TGCGCCAGCAGCCAGGACCCCGGGACTTTATATGGCTACACCTTC	CASSQDPGTLYGYTF	15	TRBJ1-2	.	few	TRBV4-1
TGTGCCAGCAGCTCGCCCAGCGGGTTACCCTACAATGAGCAGTTCTTC	CASSSPSGLPYNEQFF	16	TRBJ2-1	.	.	TRBV7-6
TGTGCCTGGAGGGTGGGGACAGGCCCCTACGAGCAGTACTTC	CAWRVGTGPYEQYF	14	TRBJ2-7	TRBD1	.	TRBV30